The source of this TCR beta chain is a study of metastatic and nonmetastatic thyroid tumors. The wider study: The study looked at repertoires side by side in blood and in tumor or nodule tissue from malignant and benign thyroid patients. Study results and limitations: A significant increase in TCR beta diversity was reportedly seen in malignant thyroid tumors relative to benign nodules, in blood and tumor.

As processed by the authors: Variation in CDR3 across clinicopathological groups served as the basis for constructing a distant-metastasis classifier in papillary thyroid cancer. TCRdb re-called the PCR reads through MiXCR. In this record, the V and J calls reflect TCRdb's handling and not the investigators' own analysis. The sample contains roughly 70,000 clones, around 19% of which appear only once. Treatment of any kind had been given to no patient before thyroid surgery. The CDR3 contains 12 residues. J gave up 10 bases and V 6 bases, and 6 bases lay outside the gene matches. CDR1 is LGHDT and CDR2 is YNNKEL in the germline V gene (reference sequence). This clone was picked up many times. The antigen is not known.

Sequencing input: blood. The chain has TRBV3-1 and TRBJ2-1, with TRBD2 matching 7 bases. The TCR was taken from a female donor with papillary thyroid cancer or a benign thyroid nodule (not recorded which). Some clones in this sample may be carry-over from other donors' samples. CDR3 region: CASSPAGNEQFF. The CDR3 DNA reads TGTGCCAGCAGTCCAGCGGGAAACGAGCAGTTCTTC.